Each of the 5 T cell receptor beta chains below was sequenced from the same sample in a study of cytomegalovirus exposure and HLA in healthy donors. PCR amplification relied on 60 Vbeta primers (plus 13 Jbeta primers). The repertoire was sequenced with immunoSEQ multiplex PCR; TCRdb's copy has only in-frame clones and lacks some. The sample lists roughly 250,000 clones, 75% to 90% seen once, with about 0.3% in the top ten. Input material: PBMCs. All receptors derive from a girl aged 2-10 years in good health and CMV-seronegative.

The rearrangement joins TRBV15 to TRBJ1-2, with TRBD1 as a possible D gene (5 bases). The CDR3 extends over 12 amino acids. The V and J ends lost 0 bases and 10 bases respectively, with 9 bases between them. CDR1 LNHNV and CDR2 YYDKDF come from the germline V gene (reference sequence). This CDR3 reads CATSRDTGDYTF. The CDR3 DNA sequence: TGTGCCACCAGCAGAGATACAGGCGACTACACCTTC.

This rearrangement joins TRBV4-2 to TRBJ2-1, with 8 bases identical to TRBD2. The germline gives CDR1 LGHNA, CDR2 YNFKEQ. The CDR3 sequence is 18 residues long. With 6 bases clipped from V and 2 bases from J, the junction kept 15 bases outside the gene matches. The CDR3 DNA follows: TGTGCCAGCAGGGCGAACGCGGGGGGCTCGTGGACCTACAATGAGCAGTTCTTC. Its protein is CASRANAGGSWTYNEQFF.

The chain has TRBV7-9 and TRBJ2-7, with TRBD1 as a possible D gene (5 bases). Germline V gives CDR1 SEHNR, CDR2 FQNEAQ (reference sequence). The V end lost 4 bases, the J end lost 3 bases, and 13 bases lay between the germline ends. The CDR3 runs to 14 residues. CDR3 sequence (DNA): TGTGCCAGCAGCTGGTTGGGTGACAGCTACGAGCAGTACTTC. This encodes CASSWLGDSYEQYF.

The CDR3 loop reads CASSAGGLGTEAFF. CDR3 nucleotides: TGTGCCAGCAGCGCAGGGGGGTTAGGGACTGAAGCTTTCTTT. The V and J genes are TRBV28 and TRBJ1-1; 7 bases match TRBD1. The CDR3 extends over 14 amino acids. V dropped 6 bases and J dropped 5; count of bases not matched to a gene: 9. Germline CDR1 is MDHEN and CDR2 is SYDVKM.

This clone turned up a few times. DNA for the CDR3: TGTGCCAGCAGCGCTACGGACAGGGCGGCTAACGAGCAGTACTTC. This encodes CASSATDRAANEQYF. The chain is built from TRBV9 and TRBJ2-7; 8 bases line up with TRBD1. With 3 bases clipped from V and 5 bases from J, the junction kept 10 bases outside the gene matches. Per germline, CDR1 SGDLS and CDR2 YYNGEE. The CDR3 runs to 15 residues.